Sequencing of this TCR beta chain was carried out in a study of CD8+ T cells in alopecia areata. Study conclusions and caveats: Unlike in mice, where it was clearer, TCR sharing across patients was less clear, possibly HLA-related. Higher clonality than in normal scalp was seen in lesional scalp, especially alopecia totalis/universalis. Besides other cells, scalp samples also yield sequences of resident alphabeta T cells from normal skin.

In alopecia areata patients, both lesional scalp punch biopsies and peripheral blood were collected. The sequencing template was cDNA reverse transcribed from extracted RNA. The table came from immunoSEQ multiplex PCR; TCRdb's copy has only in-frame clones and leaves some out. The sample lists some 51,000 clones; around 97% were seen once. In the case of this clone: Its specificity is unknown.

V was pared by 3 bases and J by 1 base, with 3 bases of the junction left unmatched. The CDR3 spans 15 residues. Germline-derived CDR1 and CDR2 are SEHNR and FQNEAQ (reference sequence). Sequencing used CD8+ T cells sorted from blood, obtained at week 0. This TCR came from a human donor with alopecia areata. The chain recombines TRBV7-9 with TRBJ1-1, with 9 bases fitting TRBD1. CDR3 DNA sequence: TGTGCCAGCAGCTTTGGACAGGGGAGGAACACTGAAGCTTTCTTT. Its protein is CASSFGQGRNTEAFF.